This entry lists 29 T cell receptor beta chains sequenced from one sample in a study of blood T cell repertoires in COVID-19. The table came from immunoSEQ multiplex PCR; TCRdb's copy has only in-frame clones and leaves some out. The sample has 310,000 or so clones, roughly 87% seen once. The sequencing sample was made of PBMCs or T cells enriched from blood (not recorded which). The receptors stem from a woman between 18 and 29 years old who had recovered from COVID-19.

CDR3 nucleotide sequence: TGTGCCAGCAGTTCGCGGCGAGGACAGGGGGCGAATTCACCCCTCCACTTT. Translating it yields CASSSRRGQGANSPLHF. This chain uses TRBV28 with TRBJ1-6; 11 positions match TRBD1. Trimming cost V 4 bases and J 7 bases; bases outside gene matches: 9. The CDR3 contains 17 residues. Germline V gene lookup returns CDR1 MDHEN and CDR2 SYDVKM.

This clone was seen a few times. The chain has TRBV30 and TRBJ2-2; tentative D call: TRBD2 (5 bases). CDR1 and CDR2 (germline): GTSNPN, SVGIG (reference sequence). CDR3 size: 13 residues. The germline V and J ends were trimmed by 0 bases and 7 bases, with 9 bases remaining between them. CDR3 in amino acids: CAWSVRGFGELFF. CDR3 nucleotides: TGTGCCTGGAGTGTACGAGGGTTCGGGGAGCTGTTTTTT.

The chain links TRBV10-1 to TRBJ1-2; 7 bases fit TRBD1. CDR3 length: 14 amino acids. J gave up 3 bases and V 11 bases, and 12 bases lay outside the gene matches. CDR1 and CDR2 (germline): WNHNN, SYGVQD (reference sequence). The CDR3 reads CAGQFRDSDYGYTF. The DNA for the CDR3 is TGCGCCGGTCAATTCCGGGACAGCGACTATGGCTACACCTTC.

This chain uses TRBV7-2 with TRBJ2-1, with D possibly matching TRBD2 (6 bases). The CDR3 loop spans 17 amino acids. The germline gives CDR1 SGHTA, CDR2 FQGNSA. Trimming pared 5 bases from V and 0 bases from J, leaving 17 bases between. As DNA, the CDR3 is TGTGCCAGCAGCCTCCGCGGCTATAGCGGCTCCTACAATGAGCAGTTCTTC. It codes for CASSLRGYSGSYNEQFF. The whole variable domain, remainder taken from reference TRBV7-2 and TRBJ2-1, is GAGVSQSPSNKVTEKGKDVELRCDPISGHTALYWYRQSLGQGLEFLIYFQGNSAPDKSGLPSDRFSAERTGGSVSTLTIQRTQQEDSAVYLCASSLRGYSGSYNEQFFGPGTRLTVL.

V gene TRBV24-1 combines with J gene TRBJ2-7; D is possibly TRBD1 (5 bases). Germline CDR1 is KGHDR and CDR2 is SFDVKD. The CDR3 has 12 residues. Trimming pared 3 bases from V and 5 bases from J, leaving 7 bases between. The CDR3 DNA sequence: TGTGCCACCAGTGATGACAGTGACGAGCAGTACTTC. It specifies CATSDDSDEQYF.

A remark on this clone: This same CDR3 is encoded by further DNA sequences in the sample. The chain couples TRBV9 to TRBJ2-3; TRBD1 matches 11 bases. This CDR3 has 16 amino acids. V lost 0 bases, J lost 3 bases, and 3 bases stayed unmatched. Per the germline V gene, CDR1 is SGDLS and CDR2 is YYNGEE. This CDR3 is CASSVEGTGGTDTQYF. As DNA, the CDR3 is TGTGCCAGCAGCGTAGAAGGGACAGGGGGAACAGATACGCAGTATTTT. The variable domain in full, with the rest retrieved from reference TRBV9 and TRBJ2-3, is DSGVTQTPKHLITATGQRVTLRCSPRSGDLSVYWYQQSLDQGLQFLIQYYNGEERAKGNILERFSAQQFPDLHSELNLSSLELGDSALYFCASSVEGTGGTDTQYFGPGTRLTVL.

J is TRBJ2-1 and V is TRBV5-1; the D gene is possibly TRBD2 (6 bases). Deletions cut 4 bases from V and 1 base from J, with 12 bases between. The CDR3 is made up of 15 amino acids. CDR1 is SGHRS, CDR2 YFSETQ, per germline. The CDR3, as DNA: TGCGCCAGCAGCATCCGGGACTTTTCCTACAATGAGCAGTTCTTC. The encoded protein is CASSIRDFSYNEQFF.

The chain employs TRBV2 and TRBJ2-1, with 11 bases identical to TRBD2. The ends lost 4 bases at V and 3 bases at J; junction bases unmatched: 2. The CDR3 spans 15 residues. Germline V gives CDR1 SNHLY, CDR2 FYNNEI. The DNA for the CDR3 is TGTGCCAGCAGTGTAACTAGCGGGGGCTACAATGAGCAGTTCTTC. Translation: CASSVTSGGYNEQFF.

The rearrangement uses TRBV14 and TRBJ2-5; 10 nucleotides match TRBD2. J gave up 5 bases and V 1 base, and 7 bases lay outside the gene matches. Germline loops: CDR1 SGHDN, CDR2 FVKESK. The CDR3 totals 16 residues. The CDR3 protein is CASSQVSTSGVETQYF. The DNA for the CDR3 is TGTGCCAGCAGCCAAGTGTCCACTAGCGGGGTCGAGACCCAGTACTTC.

The chain joins TRBV19 to TRBJ2-7, with TRBD2 as a possible D gene (7 bases). The germline V and J ends were trimmed by 6 bases and 7 bases, with 13 bases remaining between them. Germline V gives CDR1 LNHDA, CDR2 SQIVND (reference sequence). CDR3 length: 12 residues. CDR3: CASRRGAEEQYF. The CDR3 region has the DNA TGTGCCAGTAGACGGGGGGCGGAAGAGCAGTACTTC.

J is TRBJ1-5 and V is TRBV6-2 or TRBV6-3; D perhaps matches TRBD1 (5 bases). Trimming took off 5 bases at V and 2 bases at J, with 13 bases between the two ends. Germline CDR1 and CDR2: MNHEY and SVGEGT. The CDR3 is made up of 15 amino acids. The CDR3 protein is CASSPRGVGNQPQHF. CDR3 nucleotide sequence: TGTGCCAGCAGTCCACGGGGGGTTGGCAATCAGCCCCAGCATTTT.

The chain carries TRBV18 and TRBJ2-1; perhaps TRBD2 as D (6 bases). The germline CDR1 and CDR2 sequences are KGHSH and LQKENI. The V end lost 5 bases, the J end lost 12 bases, and 20 bases lay between the germline ends. This CDR3 has 14 amino acids. In DNA form, the CDR3 reads TGTGCCAGCTCAACCTCCCCAACTAGCCCCAGGCAGTTCTTC. It yields the protein CASSTSPTSPRQFF.

The chain carries TRBV6-5 and TRBJ2-2, with D possibly being TRBD1 (5 bases). Germline V CDR1 and CDR2: MNHEY, SVGAGI. V lost 0 bases and J 2 bases, leaving 10 bases between the germline ends. This CDR3 spans 16 amino acids. CDR3 amino acids: CASSYSMGRNTGELFF. CDR3 nucleotides: TGTGCCAGCAGTTACTCGATGGGGCGCAACACCGGGGAGCTGTTTTTT.

The genes are TRBV6-1 and TRBJ1-3; D remains ambiguous. V was shortened by 4 bases and J by 9 bases, with 19 bases between the two germline ends. Germline CDR1 is MNHNS and CDR2 is SASEGT. This CDR3 spans 15 amino acids. CDR3 residues: CASSAPGGRRSTIYF. The CDR3 DNA is TGTGCCAGCAGTGCCCCGGGAGGGCGAAGAAGCACCATATATTTT.

The V call is TRBV27, the J call TRBJ1-6; 10 positions agree with TRBD1. The germline V gene encodes CDR1 MNHEY and CDR2 SMNVEV (reference sequence). The CDR3 is 14 residues long. Unmatched junction bases numbered 4, after V lost 7 bases and J lost 7 bases. The CDR3 nucleotides are TGTGCCAGCACCGTGACAGGGGGCAATTCACCCCTCCACTTT. Encoded protein: CASTVTGGNSPLHF.

The chain combines TRBV6-2 or TRBV6-3 with TRBJ2-3; 7 bases agree with TRBD2. CDR3 length equals 14 residues. Trimming cost V 2 bases and J 1 base; bases outside gene matches: 0. Germline-derived CDR1 and CDR2 are MNHEY and SVGEGT. CDR3 DNA: TGTGCCAGCAGTTACCGGGGGGGCACAGATACGCAGTATTTT. Amino acids: CASSYRGGTDTQYF.

This rearrangement joins TRBV27 to TRBJ2-1; TRBD1 matches at 9 bases. The CDR3 extends over 15 amino acids. V lost 5 bases to trimming and J lost 8 bases; unmatched junction nucleotides: 10. Germline V gene sequence: CDR1 MNHEY, CDR2 SMNVEV (reference sequence). In nucleotides, the CDR3 is TGTGCCAGCAGTGACCGGGACAGGGTGATCTATGAGCAGTTCTTC. Protein: CASSDRDRVIYEQFF.

This chain uses TRBV19 with TRBJ1-1; no definite D call. Germline V gives CDR1 LNHDA, CDR2 SQIVND (reference sequence). The CDR3 has 13 residues. V lost 3 bases and J 1 base, leaving 6 bases between the germline ends. DNA of the CDR3: TGTGCCAGTAGTATCAGGTGGAACACTGAAGCTTTCTTT. This gives the protein CASSIRWNTEAFF.

CDR3 loop: CASSPLGLAGSDTQYF. Written as DNA, the CDR3 is TGTGCCAGCTCACCCTTGGGACTAGCGGGATCAGATACGCAGTATTTT. J is TRBJ2-3 and V is TRBV18; 13 nucleotides agree with TRBD2. The CDR3 spans 16 residues. V trimming: 3 bases; J trimming: 4 bases; junction bases outside the gene matches: 4. CDR1 KGHSH and CDR2 LQKENI come from the germline V gene.

This clone was seen just once. CDR3 bases: TGTGCCATCAGTGAATGGACAGGTAGAGAGCCTGAAGCTTTCTTT. Translating it yields CAISEWTGREPEAFF. This chain links TRBV10-3 with TRBJ1-1; 7 nucleotides align to TRBD1. The germline V gene encodes CDR1 ENHRY and CDR2 SYGVKD. V trimming: 3 bases; J trimming: 6 bases; junction bases outside the gene matches: 10. The CDR3 totals 15 residues.

The rearrangement joins TRBV10-3 to TRBJ1-1, with D possibly TRBD1 on 5 matching bases. V was clipped by 6 bases and J by 7 bases, with 12 bases between them. Per the germline V gene, CDR1 is ENHRY and CDR2 is SYGVKD. This CDR3 has 12 amino acids. CDR3 loop: CAISPGGGEAFF. The CDR3 DNA sequence: TGTGCCATCAGCCCGGGGGGGGGTGAAGCTTTCTTT.

The chain employs TRBV28 and TRBJ2-7; the match to TRBD1 covers 7 bases. The germline V gene encodes CDR1 MDHEN and CDR2 SYDVKM. CDR3 length: 15 residues. J gave up 2 bases and V 5 bases, and 9 bases lay outside the gene matches. This CDR3 reads CASSPAPGQTYEQYF. The CDR3 nucleotides are TGTGCCAGCAGTCCAGCACCGGGACAGACCTACGAGCAGTACTTC.

The chain carries TRBV18 and TRBJ1-2, with D uncertain. The V gene lost 2 bases and the J gene lost 6 bases, with 16 bases spanning the gap. Germline CDR1 is KGHSH and CDR2 is LQKENI. The CDR3 is 15 amino acids. The CDR3 bases are TGTGCCAGCTCACCAAATCCCACTCAATTGGATGGCTACACCTTC. It is translated as CASSPNPTQLDGYTF.

This rearrangement joins TRBV19 to TRBJ2-6; no clear D gene. Germline CDR1 is LNHDA and CDR2 is SQIVND (reference sequence). V shed 5 bases and J shed 0 bases, with 11 bases lying between them. This CDR3 comprises 16 residues. Here the CDR3 reads CASSLTAASGANVLTF. The DNA for the CDR3 is TGTGCCAGTAGTCTGACTGCCGCCTCTGGGGCCAACGTCCTGACTTTC. The entire variable domain, with the rest obtained from reference TRBV19 and TRBJ2-6, is as follows: DGGITQSPKYLFRKEGQNVTLSCEQNLNHDAMYWYRQDPGQGLRLIYYSQIVNDFQKGDIAEGYSVSREKKESFPLTVTSAQKNPTAFYLCASSLTAASGANVLTFGAGSRLTVL.

This chain connects TRBV24-1 to TRBJ2-1, with D unclear. V lost 10 bases and J 3 bases, leaving 12 bases between the germline ends. The CDR3 totals 13 residues. CDR1 KGHDR and CDR2 SFDVKD come from the germline V gene. The CDR3 sequence: CATGDTYYNEQFF. The CDR3 DNA reads as TGTGCCACTGGCGACACTTACTACAATGAGCAGTTCTTC.

This rearrangement joins TRBV12-1 to TRBJ2-3; the tabulated D call, TRBD2, remains unverified against the DNA. TRBV12-1 is noted as a pseudogene. The CDR3 is 17 amino acids. CDR3 DNA sequence: TGTGCCAGCAGCCCACCAGGACTAGCGGGAGGCACAGATACGCAGTATTTT. This gives the protein CASSPPGLAGGTDTQYF.

This clone was recorded a few times. The rearrangement joins TRBV14 to TRBJ1-1; D possibly corresponds to TRBD1 (6 bases). Germline V gene lookup returns CDR1 SGHDN and CDR2 FVKESK. The CDR3 is made up of 16 amino acids. Trimming stripped 4 bases from V and 0 bases from J, with 15 bases between. CDR3 coding DNA: TGTGCCAGCAGCCCCGGGGGGCCCCTTATGAACACTGAAGCTTTCTTT. This gives the protein CASSPGGPLMNTEAFF.

This chain connects TRBV27 to TRBJ1-1, with D unresolved. CDR1 MNHEY and CDR2 SMNVEV come from the germline V gene (reference sequence). This CDR3 spans 15 amino acids. The V end was cut by 5 bases, the J end by 3 bases, with 16 bases between. CDR3 DNA: TGTGCCAGCAGTGCAGCGGAGTCCTTTTACACTGAAGCTTTCTTT. Translating gives CASSAAESFYTEAFF.

The chain carries TRBV9 and TRBJ2-5; TRBD1 agrees at 7 bases. Germline V gene data show CDR1 as SGDLS and CDR2 as YYNGEE. After removal of 4 bases from V and 2 bases from J, the junction contained 11 bases not matched to a gene. The CDR3 is made up of 16 amino acids. CDR3 in DNA: TGTGCCAGCAGCCGTACAGGGGCGTTAGGTCAAGAGACCCAGTACTTC. The encoded protein is CASSRTGALGQETQYF.